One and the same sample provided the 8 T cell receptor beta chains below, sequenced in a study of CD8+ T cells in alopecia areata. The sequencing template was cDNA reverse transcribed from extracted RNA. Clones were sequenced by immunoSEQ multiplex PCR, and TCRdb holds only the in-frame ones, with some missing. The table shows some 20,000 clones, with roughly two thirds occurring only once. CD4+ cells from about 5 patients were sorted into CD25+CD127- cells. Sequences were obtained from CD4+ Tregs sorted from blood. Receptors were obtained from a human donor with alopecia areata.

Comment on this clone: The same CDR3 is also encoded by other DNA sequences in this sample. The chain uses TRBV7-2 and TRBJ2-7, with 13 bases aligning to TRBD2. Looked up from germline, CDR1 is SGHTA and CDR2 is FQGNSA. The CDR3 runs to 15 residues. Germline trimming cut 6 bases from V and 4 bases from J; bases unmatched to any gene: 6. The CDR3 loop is CASSLLAGGPYEQYF. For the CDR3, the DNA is TGTGCCAGCAGTTTACTAGCGGGGGGGCCGTACGAGCAGTACTTC.

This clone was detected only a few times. CDR3 nucleotide sequence: TGTGCCATCAGTGTGGAGGGCCACGAGCAGTACTTC. Protein: CAISVEGHEQYF. The chain uses TRBV10-3 and TRBJ2-7; maybe TRBD2 (6 bases). The CDR3 totals 12 residues. The ends were cut back, 4 bases at V and 5 bases at J, with 9 bases in the middle. Germline lookup yields CDR1 ENHRY and CDR2 SYGVKD.

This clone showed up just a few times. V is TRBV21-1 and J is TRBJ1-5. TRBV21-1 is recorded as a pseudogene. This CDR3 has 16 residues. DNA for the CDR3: TGTGCCAGCAGCAAAGAAGGCAGGGAGAGCAATCAGCCCCAGCATTTT. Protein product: CASSKEGRESNQPQHF.

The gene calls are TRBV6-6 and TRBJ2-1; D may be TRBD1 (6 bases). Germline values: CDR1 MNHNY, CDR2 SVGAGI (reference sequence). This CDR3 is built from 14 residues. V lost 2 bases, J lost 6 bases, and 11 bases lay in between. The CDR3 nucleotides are TGTGCCAGCAGTTACAGTGGGGGCAGCAATGAGCAGTTCTTC. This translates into CASSYSGGSNEQFF.

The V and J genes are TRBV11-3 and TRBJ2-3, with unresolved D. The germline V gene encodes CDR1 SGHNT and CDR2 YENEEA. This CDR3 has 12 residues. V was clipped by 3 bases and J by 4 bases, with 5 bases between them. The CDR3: CASSFGPDTQYF. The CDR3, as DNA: TGTGCCAGCAGCTTCGGGCCAGATACGCAGTATTTT.

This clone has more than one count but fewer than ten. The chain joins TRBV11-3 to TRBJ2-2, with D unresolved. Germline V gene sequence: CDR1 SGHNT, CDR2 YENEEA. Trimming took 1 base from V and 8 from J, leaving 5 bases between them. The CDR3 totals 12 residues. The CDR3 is CASSLVPGELFF. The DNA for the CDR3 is TGTGCCAGCAGCTTAGTACCTGGGGAGCTGTTTTTT.

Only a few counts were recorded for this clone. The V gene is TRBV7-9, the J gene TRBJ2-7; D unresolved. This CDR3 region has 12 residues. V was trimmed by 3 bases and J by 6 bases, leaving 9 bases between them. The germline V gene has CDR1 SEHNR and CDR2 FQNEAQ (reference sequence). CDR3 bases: TGTGCCAGCAGCTTGGAAGGGCGCGAGCAGTACTTC. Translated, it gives CASSLEGREQYF.

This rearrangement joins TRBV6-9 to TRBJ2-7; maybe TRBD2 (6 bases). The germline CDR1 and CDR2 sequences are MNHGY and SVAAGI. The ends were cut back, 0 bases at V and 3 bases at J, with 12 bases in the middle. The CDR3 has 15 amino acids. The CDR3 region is CASSYSGQGGYEQYF. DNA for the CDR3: TGTGCCAGCAGTTATTCGGGGCAGGGAGGCTACGAGCAGTACTTC.